This T cell receptor beta chain originates from a study of T cells in narcolepsy. On the study more broadly: Healthy controls were enrolled alongside patients with narcolepsy type 1 or type 2. Overall study findings and caveats: In some patient and control memory CD4+ samples, autoreactive clones were absent. Autoreactive clonotypes reportedly recurred in blood of same and different patients, not controls. Autoreactive HCRT-specific and TRIB2-specific clonotypes were marked in same-patient CSF-versus-blood CD4+ comparisons.

This clone appeared once. Antigen: not known. The assay was immunoSEQ multiplex PCR, and TCRdb's table has in-frame clones only and misses some. In the table there are about 27,000 clones, more than 75% of which are singletons. Source material: CD45RA- memory CD4+ T cells from PBMCs. This TCR was recovered from a human donor with narcolepsy.

CDR3 protein: CASSSGTGGYEQYV. The CDR3 DNA sequence: TGTGCCAGCAGCTCAGGGACAGGGGGCTACGAGCAGTACGTC. This sequence joins TRBV5-6 and TRBJ2-7; 11 nucleotides line up with TRBD1. Germline-derived CDR1 and CDR2 are SGHDT and YYEEEE. This CDR3 is built from 14 residues. Trimming took 3 bases from V and 3 from J; bases not matched to a gene: 2.